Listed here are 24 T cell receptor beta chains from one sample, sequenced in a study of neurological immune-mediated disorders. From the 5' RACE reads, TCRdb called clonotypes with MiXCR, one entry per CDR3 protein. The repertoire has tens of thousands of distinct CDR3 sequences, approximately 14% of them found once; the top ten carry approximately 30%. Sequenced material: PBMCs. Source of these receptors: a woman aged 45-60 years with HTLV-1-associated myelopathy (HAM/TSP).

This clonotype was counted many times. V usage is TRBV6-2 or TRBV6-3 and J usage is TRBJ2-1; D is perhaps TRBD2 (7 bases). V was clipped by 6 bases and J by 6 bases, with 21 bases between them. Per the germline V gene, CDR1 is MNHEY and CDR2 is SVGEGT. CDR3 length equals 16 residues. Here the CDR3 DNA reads TGTGCCAGCAGCCCCCCTTTTCGGGGGGCACTCAATGAGCAGTTCTTC. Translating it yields CASSPPFRGALNEQFF.

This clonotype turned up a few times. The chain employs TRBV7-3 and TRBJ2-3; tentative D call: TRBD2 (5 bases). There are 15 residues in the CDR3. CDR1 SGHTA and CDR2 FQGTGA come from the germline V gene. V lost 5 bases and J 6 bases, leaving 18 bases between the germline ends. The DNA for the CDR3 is TGTGCCAGCAGCCCAAGCGGAGCCAAGGGCGATACGCAGTATTTT. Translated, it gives CASSPSGAKGDTQYF.

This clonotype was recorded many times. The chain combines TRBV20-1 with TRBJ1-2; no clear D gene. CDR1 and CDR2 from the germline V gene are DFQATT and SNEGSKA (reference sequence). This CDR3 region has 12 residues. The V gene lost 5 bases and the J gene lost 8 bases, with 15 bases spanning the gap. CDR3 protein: CSASSWVGGYTF. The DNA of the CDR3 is TGCAGTGCTTCGTCCTGGGTAGGGGGCTACACCTTC.

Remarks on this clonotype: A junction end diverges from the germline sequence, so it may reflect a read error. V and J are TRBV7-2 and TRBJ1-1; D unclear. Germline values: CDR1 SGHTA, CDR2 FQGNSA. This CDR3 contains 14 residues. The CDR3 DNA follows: TGTGCCAGCAGCTTAGGACCGATTCCCACTGCAGCTTTCTTT. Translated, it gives CASSLGPIPTAAFF. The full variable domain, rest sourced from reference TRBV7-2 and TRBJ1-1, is GAGVSQSPSNKVTEKGKDVELRCDPISGHTALYWYRQSLGQGLEFLIYFQGNSAPDKSGLPSDRFSAERTGGSVSTLTIQRTQQEDSAVYLCASSLGPIPTAAFFGQGTRLTVV.

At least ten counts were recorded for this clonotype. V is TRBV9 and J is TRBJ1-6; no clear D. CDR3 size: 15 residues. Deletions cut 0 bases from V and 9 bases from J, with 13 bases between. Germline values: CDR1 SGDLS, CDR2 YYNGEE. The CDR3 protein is CASSVDVGIASPLHF. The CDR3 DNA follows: TGTGCCAGCAGCGTAGATGTGGGTATTGCTTCACCCCTCCACTTT.

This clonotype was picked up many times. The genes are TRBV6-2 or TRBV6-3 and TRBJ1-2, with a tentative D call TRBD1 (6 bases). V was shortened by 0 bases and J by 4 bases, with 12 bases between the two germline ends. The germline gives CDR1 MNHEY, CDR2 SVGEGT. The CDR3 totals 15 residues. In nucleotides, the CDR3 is TGTGCCAGCAGTTACTCCTCGGGACAAGTCTATGGCTACACCTTC. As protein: CASSYSSGQVYGYTF.

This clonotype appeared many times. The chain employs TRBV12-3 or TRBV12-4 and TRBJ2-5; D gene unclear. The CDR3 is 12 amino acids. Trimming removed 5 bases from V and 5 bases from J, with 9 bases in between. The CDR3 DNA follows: TGTGCCAGCAGTCACCTCCCGGAGACCCAGTACTTC. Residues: CASSHLPETQYF.

The CDR3 protein is CASSLRAGTGVLEQRNEQFF. In DNA, the CDR3 is TGTGCCAGCAGCTTGCGTGCCGGGACAGGGGTTCTTGAGCAAAGAAATGAGCAGTTCTTC. The chain is built from TRBV5-6 and TRBJ2-1, with 10 positions matching TRBD1. The CDR3 covers 20 residues. V shed 1 base, J shed 7 bases, and the junction held 20 bases outside the gene matches. Germline V CDR1 and CDR2: SGHDT, YYEEEE.

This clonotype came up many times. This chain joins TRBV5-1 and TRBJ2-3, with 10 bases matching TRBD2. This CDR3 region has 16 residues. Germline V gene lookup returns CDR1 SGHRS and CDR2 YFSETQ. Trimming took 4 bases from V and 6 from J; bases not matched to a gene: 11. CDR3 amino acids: CASSPGLAKAGDTQYF. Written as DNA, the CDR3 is TGCGCCAGCAGCCCGGGACTAGCGAAGGCGGGGGATACGCAGTATTTT. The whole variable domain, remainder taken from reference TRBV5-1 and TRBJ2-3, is KAGVTQTPRYLIKTRGQQVTLSCSPISGHRSVSWYQQTPGQGLQFLFEYFSETQRNKGNFPGRFSGRQFSNSRSEMNVSTLELGDSALYLCASSPGLAKAGDTQYFGPGTRLTVL.

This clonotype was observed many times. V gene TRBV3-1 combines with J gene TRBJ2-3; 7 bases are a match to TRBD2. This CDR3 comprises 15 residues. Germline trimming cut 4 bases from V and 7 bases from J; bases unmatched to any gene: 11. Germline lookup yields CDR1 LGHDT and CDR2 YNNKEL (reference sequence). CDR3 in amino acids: CASSPSGEPTYTQYF. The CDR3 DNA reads TGTGCCAGCAGCCCAAGCGGGGAACCCACGTATACGCAGTATTTT.

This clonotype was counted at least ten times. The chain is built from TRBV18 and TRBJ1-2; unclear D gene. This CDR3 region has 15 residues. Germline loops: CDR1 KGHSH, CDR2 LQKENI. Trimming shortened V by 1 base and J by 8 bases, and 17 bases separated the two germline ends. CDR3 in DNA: TGTGCCAGCTCACCACAAGAAAGTGGGAAGCGGGGCTACACCTTC. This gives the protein CASSPQESGKRGYTF.

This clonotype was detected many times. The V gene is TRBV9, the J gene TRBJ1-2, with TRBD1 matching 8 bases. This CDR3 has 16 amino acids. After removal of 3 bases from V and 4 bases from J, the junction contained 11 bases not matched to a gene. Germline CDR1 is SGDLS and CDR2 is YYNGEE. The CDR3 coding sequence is TGTGCCAGCAGCGCTGAACTGACAGGGGTTGGCTATGGCTACACCTTC. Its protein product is CASSAELTGVGYGYTF.

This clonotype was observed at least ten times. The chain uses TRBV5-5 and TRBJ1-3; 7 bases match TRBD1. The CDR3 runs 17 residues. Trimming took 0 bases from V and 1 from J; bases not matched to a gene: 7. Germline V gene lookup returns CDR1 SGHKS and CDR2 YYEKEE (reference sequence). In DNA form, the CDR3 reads TGTGCCAGCAGCTTGGACAGGGGACTACTGTCTGGAAACACCATATATTTT. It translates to CASSLDRGLLSGNTIYF. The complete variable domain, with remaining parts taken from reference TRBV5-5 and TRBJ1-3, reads DAGVTQSPTHLIKTRGQQVTLRCSPISGHKSVSWYQQVLGQGPQFIFQYYEKEERGRGNFPDRFSARQFPNYSSELNVNALLLGDSALYLCASSLDRGLLSGNTIYFGEGSWLTVV.

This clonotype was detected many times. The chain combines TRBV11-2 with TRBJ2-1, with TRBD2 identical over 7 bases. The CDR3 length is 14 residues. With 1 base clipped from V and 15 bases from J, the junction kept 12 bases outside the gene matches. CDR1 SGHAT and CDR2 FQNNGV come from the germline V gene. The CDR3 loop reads CASSLAGGSGAAFF. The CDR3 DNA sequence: TGTGCCAGCAGCTTAGCCGGGGGGTCGGGCGCTGCGTTCTTC.

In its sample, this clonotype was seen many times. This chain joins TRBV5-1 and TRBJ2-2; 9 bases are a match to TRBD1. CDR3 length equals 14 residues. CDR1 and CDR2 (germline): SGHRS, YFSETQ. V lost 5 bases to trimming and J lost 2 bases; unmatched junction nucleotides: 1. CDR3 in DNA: TGCGCCAGCAGAACAGGGGGCAACACCGGGGAGCTGTTTTTT. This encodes CASRTGGNTGELFF. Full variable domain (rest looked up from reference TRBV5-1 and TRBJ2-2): KAGVTQTPRYLIKTRGQQVTLSCSPISGHRSVSWYQQTPGQGLQFLFEYFSETQRNKGNFPGRFSGRQFSNSRSEMNVSTLELGDSALYLCASRTGGNTGELFFGEGSRLTVL.

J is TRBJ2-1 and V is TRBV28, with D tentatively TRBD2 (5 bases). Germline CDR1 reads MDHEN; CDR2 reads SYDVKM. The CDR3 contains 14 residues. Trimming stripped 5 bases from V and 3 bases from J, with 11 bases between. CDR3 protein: CASSMEDHYNEQFF. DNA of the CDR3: TGTGCCAGCAGTATGGAGGATCACTACAATGAGCAGTTCTTC.

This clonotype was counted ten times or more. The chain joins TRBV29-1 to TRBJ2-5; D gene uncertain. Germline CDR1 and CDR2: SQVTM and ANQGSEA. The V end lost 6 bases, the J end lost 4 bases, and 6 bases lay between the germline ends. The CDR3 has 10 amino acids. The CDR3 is CSVRRETQYF. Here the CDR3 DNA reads TGCAGCGTGAGGCGAGAGACCCAGTACTTC.

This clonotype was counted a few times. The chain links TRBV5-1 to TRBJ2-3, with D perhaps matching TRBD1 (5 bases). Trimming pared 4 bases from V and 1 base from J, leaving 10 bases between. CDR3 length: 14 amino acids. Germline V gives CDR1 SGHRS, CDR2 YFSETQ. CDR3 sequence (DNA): TGCGCCAGCAGCCAGGGTCAGGGCACAGATACGCAGTATTTT. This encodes CASSQGQGTDTQYF.

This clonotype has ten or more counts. The CDR3 DNA reads as TGCGCCAGCAGCTCACAGGGGTCCTCTGGAAACACCATATATTTT. Translation: CASSSQGSSGNTIYF. The V gene is TRBV5-1, the J gene TRBJ1-3; the match to TRBD1 covers 7 bases. The V gene end was trimmed by 3 bases and the J gene end by 0 bases; junction bases not matched to a gene: 3. The CDR3 contains 15 residues. CDR1 and CDR2 (germline): SGHRS, YFSETQ.

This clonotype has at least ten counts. The CDR3 sequence is CASSQGGVSNEKLFF. DNA for the CDR3: TGTGCCAGCAGCCAAGGTGGCGTTTCTAATGAAAAACTGTTTTTT. This rearrangement joins TRBV14 to TRBJ1-4; D gene unclear. The CDR3 is 15 residues long. V was cut by 1 base and J by 3 bases, with 9 bases left in between. The germline V gene has CDR1 SGHDN and CDR2 FVKESK.

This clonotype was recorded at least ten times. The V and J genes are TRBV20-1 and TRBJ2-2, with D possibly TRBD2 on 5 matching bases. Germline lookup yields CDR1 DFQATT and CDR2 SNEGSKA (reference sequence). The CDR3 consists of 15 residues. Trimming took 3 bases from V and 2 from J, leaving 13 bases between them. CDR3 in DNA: TGCAGTGCTAGGGTCGGAGGACTTAACACCGGGGAGCTGTTTTTT. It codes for CSARVGGLNTGELFF.

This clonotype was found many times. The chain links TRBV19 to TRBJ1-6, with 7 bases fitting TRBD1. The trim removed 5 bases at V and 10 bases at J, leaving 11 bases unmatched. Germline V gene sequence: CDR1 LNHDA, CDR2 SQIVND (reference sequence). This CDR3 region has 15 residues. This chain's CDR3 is CASSRSDRDGSPLHF. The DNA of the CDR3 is TGTGCCAGTAGTCGCTCTGACAGGGATGGGTCACCCCTCCACTTT.

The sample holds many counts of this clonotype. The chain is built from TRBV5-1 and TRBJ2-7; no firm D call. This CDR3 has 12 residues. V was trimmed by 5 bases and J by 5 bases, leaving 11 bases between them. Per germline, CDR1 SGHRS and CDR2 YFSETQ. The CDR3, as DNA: TGCGCCAGCAGGGAAAATTGGGACGAGCAGTACTTC. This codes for CASRENWDEQYF.

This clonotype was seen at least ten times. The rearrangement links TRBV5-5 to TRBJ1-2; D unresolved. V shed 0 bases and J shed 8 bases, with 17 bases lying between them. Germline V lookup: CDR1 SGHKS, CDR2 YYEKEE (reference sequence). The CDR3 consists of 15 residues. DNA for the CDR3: TGTGCCAGCAGCTTGGCGGCAGGACCCTCTAGCGGCTACACCTTC. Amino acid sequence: CASSLAAGPSSGYTF.